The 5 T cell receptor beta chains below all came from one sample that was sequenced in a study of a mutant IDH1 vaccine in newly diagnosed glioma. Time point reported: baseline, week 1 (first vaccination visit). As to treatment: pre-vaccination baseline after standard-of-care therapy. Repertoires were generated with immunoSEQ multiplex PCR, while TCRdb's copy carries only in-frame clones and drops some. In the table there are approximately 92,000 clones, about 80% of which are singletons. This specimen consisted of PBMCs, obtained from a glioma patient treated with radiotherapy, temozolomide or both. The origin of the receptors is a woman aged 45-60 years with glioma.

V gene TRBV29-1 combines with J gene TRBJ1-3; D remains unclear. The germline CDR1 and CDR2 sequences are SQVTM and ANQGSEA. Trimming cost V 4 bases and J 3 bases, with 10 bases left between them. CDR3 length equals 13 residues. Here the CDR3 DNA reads TGCAGCGTTGCAAAAGCTGGTGGAAACACCATATATTTT. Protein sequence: CSVAKAGGNTIYF.

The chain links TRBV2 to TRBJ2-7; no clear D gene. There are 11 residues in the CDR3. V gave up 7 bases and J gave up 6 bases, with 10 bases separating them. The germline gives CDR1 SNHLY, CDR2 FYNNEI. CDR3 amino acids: CASMWVGEQYF. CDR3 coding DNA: TGTGCCAGCATGTGGGTGGGCGAGCAGTACTTC.

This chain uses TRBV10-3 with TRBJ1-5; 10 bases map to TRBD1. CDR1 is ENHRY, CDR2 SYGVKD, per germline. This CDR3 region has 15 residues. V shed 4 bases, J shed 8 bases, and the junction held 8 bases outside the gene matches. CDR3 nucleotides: TGTGCCATCAGTGTCGGGACAGGGGCCGGGGAGCCCCAGCATTTT. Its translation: CAISVGTGAGEPQHF.

CDR3 region: CAWISSGNTIYF. The CDR3 DNA reads as TGTGCCTGGATAAGCTCTGGAAACACCATATATTTT. The chain combines TRBV30 with TRBJ1-3; D is unresolved. The CDR3 length is 12 residues. CDR1 and CDR2 (germline): GTSNPN, SVGIG (reference sequence). V lost 4 bases and J 0 bases, leaving 4 bases between the germline ends.

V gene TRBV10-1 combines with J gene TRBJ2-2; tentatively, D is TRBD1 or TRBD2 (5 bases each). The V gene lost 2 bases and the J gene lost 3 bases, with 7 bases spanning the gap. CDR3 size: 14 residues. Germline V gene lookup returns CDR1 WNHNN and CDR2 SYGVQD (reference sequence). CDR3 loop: CASSEGGHTGELFF. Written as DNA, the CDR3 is TGCGCCAGCAGTGAGGGGGGTCACACCGGGGAGCTGTTTTTT.